The source of this TCR beta chain is a study of neoadjuvant anti-PD-1 for oral cavity cancer. Only in-frame clones appear in the TCRdb table, and some are missing; sequencing was by immunoSEQ multiplex PCR. The table shows approximately 15,000 clones, with approximately 70% occurring only once. This CDR3 is 13 amino acids long. Unmatched junction bases numbered 5, after V lost 8 bases and J lost 2 bases. CDR1 and CDR2 (germline): SGHVS, FQNEAQ. PBMCs were not maintained or expanded in culture before analysis. The clonotype was recovered from a person between 40 and 85 years old with oral cavity squamous cell carcinoma. The J gene is TRBJ1-1, the V gene TRBV7-8, with 7 bases matching TRBD1. The specimen comprised PBMCs, sampled before nivolumab (anti-PD-1) treatment. CDR3 coding DNA: TGTGCCAGCCTGAGGGGGCAAAACACTGAAGCTTTCTTT. Translated: CASLRGQNTEAFF.